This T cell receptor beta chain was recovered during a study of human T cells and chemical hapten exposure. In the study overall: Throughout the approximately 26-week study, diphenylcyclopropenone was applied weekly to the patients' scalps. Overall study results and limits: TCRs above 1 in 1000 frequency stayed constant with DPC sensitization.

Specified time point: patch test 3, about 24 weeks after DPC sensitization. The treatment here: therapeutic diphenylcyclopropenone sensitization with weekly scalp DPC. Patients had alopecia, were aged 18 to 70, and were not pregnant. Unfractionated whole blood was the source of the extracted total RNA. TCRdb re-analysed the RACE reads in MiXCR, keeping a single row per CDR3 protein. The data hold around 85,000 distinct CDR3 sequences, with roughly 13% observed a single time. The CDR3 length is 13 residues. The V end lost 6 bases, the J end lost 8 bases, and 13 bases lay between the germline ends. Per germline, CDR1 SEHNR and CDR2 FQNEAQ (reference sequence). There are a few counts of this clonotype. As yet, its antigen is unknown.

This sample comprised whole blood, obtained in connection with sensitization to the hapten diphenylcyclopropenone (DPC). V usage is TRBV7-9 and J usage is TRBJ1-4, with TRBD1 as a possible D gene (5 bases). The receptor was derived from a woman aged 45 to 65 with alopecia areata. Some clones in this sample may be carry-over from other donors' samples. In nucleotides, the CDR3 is TGTGCCAGCAGACCCCCGGGGGAGGAAAAACTGTTTTTT. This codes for CASRPPGEEKLFF. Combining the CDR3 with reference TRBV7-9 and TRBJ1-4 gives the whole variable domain DTGVSQNPRHKITKRGQNVTFRCDPISEHNRLYWYRQTLGQGPEFLTYFQNEAQLEKSRLLSDRFSAERPKGSFSTLEIQRTEQGDSAMYLCASRPPGEEKLFFGSGTQLSVL.